This T cell receptor (beta chain) appears in the sequencing data of a study of blood T cell dynamics during melanoma immunotherapy (dated by TCRdb to the early 2020s). About the investigation overall: The patients had metastatic melanoma and were given first-line pembrolizumab or nivolumab plus ipilimumab as standard of care in the United Kingdom. To find early correlates of response, the study profiled the peripheral T cell receptor repertoires of patients with metastatic melanoma both before and after one cycle of checkpoint inhibitor therapy. The training cohort was made up of consecutive patients, while a further independent group of patients from the same centre was pooled to form an external validation set.

Every bulk PBMC sample had a fixed 350 ng of DNA loaded. The immunoSEQ TCRb Assay kit was used according to manufacturer instructions to amplify TCR beta CDR3 sequences from genomic DNA. The KAPA Library Quantification Kit for Illumina platforms was used to quantify pooled libraries by qPCR. Pooled libraries were clustered at 0.6-1.1 pM and sequenced on an Illumina NextSeq 500. The study's processing was this. Analysis of the TCR data relied on immunoSEQ ANALYZER and the R LymphoSeq package. A rearrangement efficiency score was calculated as productive divided by the sum of productive and non-productive CDR3 sequences. Within each patient, timepoints were compared pairwise for clonality, measured with the Gini coefficient, and for diversity, measured with the Renyi index at alpha=1. In LymphoSeq, clonal relatedness was computed using an edit distance of 3, and repertoire similarity was computed using the Bhattacharyya coefficient. Linear discriminant analysis on week-3 changes in clonality and diversity was built with the R MASS and caret packages to classify response. The immuneACCESS repertoire file appears here via TCRdb, limited to in-frame rearrangements. These files lack a portion of the clones; in checked studies, under half of the deficit traces to unresolved V genes, and the cause of the others is not known. The V and J calls and clone size were taken over from that table, and D and trimming were inferred from the DNA. Within this sample are around 13,000 clones, with about 86% of them counted one time only. The ten top clones hold 4.4% of the sample.

Note on this clone: Its recognized antigen is unknown. Base qualities were left out, and no much larger clone turns up one base away.

General study outcomes and caveats: The study could not determine whether the T cell clones driving repertoire changes were melanoma-specific or reflected general immune activation. The relatively small sample size was acknowledged as a potential limitation on generalization of the results. Unlike progressors, patients who went on to achieve disease control showed a bifurcated reorganization of the PBMC repertoire at W3, with either increased clonality or increased diversity.

Interpreted using the paper, the time point label stands for: pre-treatment baseline. Blood samples were taken before treatment (T0) and at week 3 (W3), following the first cycle of checkpoint blockade. Except for a couple of patients with rapid clinical progression, response was assessed 12 weeks after the first infusion by RECIST 1.1; disease control meant complete response, partial response or stable disease. Patients were not eligible if they had prior systemic cancer treatment, concomitant immunosuppressant therapy or synchronous other active malignancies. To track both circulating cells and T cell turnover, TCR beta was sequenced from bulk PBMC as well as from plasma cell-free DNA. Lymphoprep and SepMate tubes were used to isolate PBMC from blood, and red cell lysis was then performed. DNA from PBMC and sorted T cell subsets was extracted with QIAamp DNA Blood Mini kits. The CDR3 contains 13 residues, cysteine and phenylalanine counted. Only the CDR3 DNA stays, 39 bases, in frame from base 1. V drops 5 bases and J drops 0 bases, leaving 5 bases in between. The CDR1 and CDR2 encoded by the germline V gene (reference sequence) are GTSNPN and SVGIG.

The sequence is built from TRBV30 and TRBJ2-6; no D segment can be confidently identified. The material was blood, obtained from a patient treated with checkpoint blockade. The TCR originated in a human donor with melanoma. CDR3 reads: CAWGNSGANVLTF. The DNA reads TGTGCCTGGGGGAACTCTGGGGCCAACGTCCTGACTTTC.